The clone carrying this T cell receptor beta chain was recorded many times. The sample is drawn from a study of blood T cell repertoires in COVID-19. V was clipped by 2 bases and J by 5 bases, with 12 bases between them. This CDR3 has 15 residues. Germline V gene data show CDR1 as SEHNR and CDR2 as FQNEAQ (reference sequence). Sequenced by immunoSEQ multiplex PCR; TCRdb stores in-frame clones only, minus some. The table has 150,000 or so clones, over 75% seen once; the top ten hold around 2.9%. Sequencing input: PBMCs or T cells enriched from blood (not recorded which). This TCR derives from a woman aged 45-60 years who had recovered from COVID-19. The chain joins TRBV7-9 to TRBJ1-4; no clear D. The CDR3 sequence: CASSLLPGGNEKLFF. In nucleotides, the CDR3 is TGTGCCAGCAGCTTATTACCAGGAGGAAATGAAAAACTGTTTTTT.